The 27 T cell receptor beta chains below come from one sample, sequenced in a study of blood T cell repertoires in COVID-19. The table came from immunoSEQ multiplex PCR; TCRdb's copy has only in-frame clones and leaves some out. This table has 160,000 or so clones, about four fifths appearing once. Material for sequencing was PBMCs or T cells enriched from blood (not recorded which). All receptors come from an older woman who had recovered from COVID-19.

The V and J genes are TRBV6-5 and TRBJ2-5; 8 bases align to TRBD2. The CDR3 covers 12 residues. The trim removed 10 bases at V and 4 bases at J, leaving 5 bases unmatched. Germline values: CDR1 MNHEY, CDR2 SVGAGI. The CDR3 DNA is TGTGCCACCGTGAGCGGGGGAGAGACCCAGTACTTC. Translation: CATVSGGETQYF.

Only a few counts were recorded for this clone. The V gene is TRBV19, the J gene TRBJ1-2; perhaps TRBD1 as D (6 bases). The V gene lost 6 bases and the J gene lost 6 bases, with 17 bases spanning the gap. This CDR3 is built from 14 residues. Germline V gene sequence: CDR1 LNHDA, CDR2 SQIVND (reference sequence). The CDR3 nucleotides read TGTGCCAGTAGCCCCATGGGAGGGGGGAATGGCTACACCTTC. It specifies CASSPMGGGNGYTF.

This clone has only a few counts. The chain recombines TRBV5-1 with TRBJ1-1; D not resolved. CDR3 length: 14 residues. Germline V lookup: CDR1 SGHRS, CDR2 YFSETQ. V lost 1 base and J lost 1, with 8 bases in between. This chain's CDR3 is CASSLSGENTEAFF. CDR3 bases: TGCGCCAGCAGCTTGTCAGGCGAGAACACTGAAGCTTTCTTT.

The chain uses TRBV14 and TRBJ1-1; TRBD1 matches at 7 bases. J gave up 5 bases and V 4 bases, and 10 bases lay outside the gene matches. Germline lookup yields CDR1 SGHDN and CDR2 FVKESK. The CDR3 loop spans 15 amino acids. The CDR3 DNA reads as TGTGCCAGCAGCCCTCCCGCGGGCAGGGGGACTGAAGCTTTCTTT. Its protein is CASSPPAGRGTEAFF.

This rearrangement joins TRBV19 to TRBJ1-1, with D hard to call. V was cut by 5 bases and J by 7 bases, with 14 bases left in between. There are 13 residues in the CDR3. Germline-derived CDR1 and CDR2 are LNHDA and SQIVND (reference sequence). The chain's CDR3 is CASSYGIRSEAFF. DNA for the CDR3: TGTGCCAGTAGTTACGGGATTAGGAGTGAAGCTTTCTTT.

This clone has only one observation. J is TRBJ1-6 and V is TRBV11-1, with no clear D. V was trimmed by 5 bases and J by 9 bases, leaving 11 bases between them. The length of the CDR3 is 13 residues. Per the germline V gene, CDR1 is SGHAT and CDR2 is FQDESV (reference sequence). CDR3 sequence (DNA): TGTGCCAGCAGCAACCGGGAAAGTTCACCCCTCCACTTT. Its translation is CASSNRESSPLHF.

The chain has TRBV9 and TRBJ1-3; D ambiguous. Trimming stripped 0 bases from V and 0 bases from J, with 7 bases between. The length of the CDR3 is 15 residues. Germline V lookup: CDR1 SGDLS, CDR2 YYNGEE. This CDR3 is CASSVDPSSGNTIYF. The CDR3 nucleotides read TGTGCCAGCAGCGTAGACCCGAGCTCTGGAAACACCATATATTTT.

This clone was seen a single time. This chain links TRBV6-4 with TRBJ2-7; maybe TRBD1 (5 bases). The germline V gene has CDR1 MRHNA and CDR2 SNTAGT. The CDR3 has 13 residues. V was trimmed by 7 bases and J by 3 bases, leaving 13 bases between them. The CDR3 DNA reads TGTGCCAGCATTAAGACAGAGTACTACGAGCAGTACTTC. This translates into CASIKTEYYEQYF.

V gene TRBV4-1 combines with J gene TRBJ1-2; D gene unclear. The CDR3 totals 14 residues. V lost 5 bases and J lost 0, with 10 bases in between. CDR1 and CDR2 (germline): MGHRA, YSYEKL. CDR3 DNA sequence: TGCGCCAGCAGCGCGGCGGGGACTAACTATGGCTACACCTTC. Translated: CASSAAGTNYGYTF.

The V call is TRBV5-1, the J call TRBJ1-4; D gene uncertain. Germline loops: CDR1 SGHRS, CDR2 YFSETQ. V was shortened by 1 base and J by 4 bases, with 11 bases between the two germline ends. The CDR3 runs 15 residues. CDR3 region: CASSLTDPFNEKLFF. The CDR3 coding sequence is TGCGCCAGCAGCTTGACAGACCCCTTTAATGAAAAACTGTTTTTT.

This clone was counted a few times. J is TRBJ2-3 and V is TRBV10-3; 11 nucleotides line up with TRBD2. Germline V gives CDR1 ENHRY, CDR2 SYGVKD. This CDR3 comprises 14 residues. V shed 6 bases and J 5 bases; nucleotides not matched to a gene: 4. CDR3 sequence (DNA): TGTGCCATCAGGGCGACTAGCGGGGTAGATACGCAGTATTTT. Translating it yields CAIRATSGVDTQYF.

This clone was seen repeatedly, ten times or more. The chain employs TRBV10-3 and TRBJ2-7, with 9 bases lining up with TRBD2. The trim removed 0 bases at V and 6 bases at J, leaving 9 bases unmatched. This CDR3 has 16 amino acids. Germline CDR1 reads ENHRY; CDR2 reads SYGVKD. The CDR3 sequence: CAISESGPGLAAEQYF. In nucleotides, the CDR3 is TGTGCCATCAGTGAGTCCGGACCGGGACTAGCCGCCGAGCAGTACTTC.

This chain uses TRBV14 with TRBJ1-2, with a tentative D call TRBD1 (5 bases). The length of the CDR3 is 16 residues. Per the germline V gene, CDR1 is SGHDN and CDR2 is FVKESK. V lost 2 bases and J 4 bases, leaving 17 bases between the germline ends. The CDR3 is CASSQFPAQGRYGYTF. Here the CDR3 DNA reads TGTGCCAGCAGCCAATTCCCCGCGCAGGGCCGCTATGGCTACACCTTC.

At least ten counts were recorded for this clone. The chain carries TRBV5-1 and TRBJ1-6; no definite D call. Trimming pared 3 bases from V and 9 bases from J, leaving 16 bases between. Germline-derived CDR1 and CDR2 are SGHRS and YFSETQ. This CDR3 has 15 residues. CDR3 amino acids: CASSSSGEGASPLHF. CDR3 bases: TGCGCCAGCAGCTCCTCGGGAGAGGGAGCTTCACCCCTCCACTTT.

This clone was seen repeatedly, ten times or more. The chain links TRBV27 to TRBJ1-2, with 9 bases fitting TRBD1. Germline-derived CDR1 and CDR2 are MNHEY and SMNVEV (reference sequence). The CDR3 length is 12 residues. After removal of 6 bases from V and 4 bases from J, the junction contained 0 bases not matched to a gene. DNA for the CDR3: TGTGCCAGCAGGACAGGGGGCTATGGCTACACCTTC. It is translated as CASRTGGYGYTF.

This rearrangement joins TRBV7-2 to TRBJ2-3; 8 bases align to TRBD1. The germline CDR1 and CDR2 sequences are SGHTA and FQGNSA. The CDR3 consists of 16 residues. The ends lost 2 bases at V and 3 bases at J; junction bases unmatched: 7. The CDR3 protein is CASSLKGQGATDTQYF. CDR3 in DNA: TGTGCCAGCAGCTTAAAAGGGCAGGGGGCGACAGATACGCAGTATTTT.

V gene TRBV13 combines with J gene TRBJ2-1; 13 bases match TRBD2. The CDR3 runs to 15 residues. CDR1 is PRHDT, CDR2 FYEKMQ, per germline (reference sequence). The V and J ends lost 5 bases and 9 bases, in that order; junction bases with no gene match: 7. The CDR3 loop reads CASSPGLAGVGEQFF. In nucleotides, the CDR3 is TGTGCCAGCAGCCCCGGACTAGCGGGGGTTGGTGAGCAGTTCTTC.

This rearrangement joins TRBV18 to TRBJ2-3; 13 bases line up with TRBD2. Trimming took 4 bases from V and 4 from J; bases not matched to a gene: 11. The CDR3 totals 18 residues. Germline V gene lookup returns CDR1 KGHSH and CDR2 LQKENI. CDR3 residues: CASSRLLAGGTPPDTQYF. CDR3 DNA sequence: TGTGCCAGCTCACGGTTACTAGCGGGGGGGACCCCCCCAGATACGCAGTATTTT.

The CDR3 reads CASSESLTDTQYF. The CDR3 DNA reads as TGCGCCAGCAGTGAGTCCCTCACAGATACGCAGTATTTT. V is TRBV10-1 and J is TRBJ2-3, with no clear D. The germline CDR1 and CDR2 sequences are WNHNN and SYGVQD (reference sequence). The length of the CDR3 is 13 residues. V shed 0 bases and J shed 2 bases, with 3 bases lying between them.

The V and J genes are TRBV21-1 and TRBJ1-5; TRBD1, the D gene given by the table, was not confirmed from the DNA. TRBV21-1 has pseudogene status. The length of the CDR3 is 15 residues. Written as DNA, the CDR3 is TGTGCCAGCAGCAACCAGGGGTTGAGCAATCAGCCCCAGCATTTT. This sequence encodes CASSNQGLSNQPQHF.

This clone appeared a few times. The chain recombines TRBV5-1 with TRBJ1-2, with 8 bases matching TRBD1. Germline lookup yields CDR1 SGHRS and CDR2 YFSETQ. The CDR3 length is 15 residues. Trimming removed 3 bases from V and 3 bases from J; junction bases left unmatched: 7. The CDR3 spells CASSSQDRADYGYTF. The CDR3 DNA sequence: TGCGCCAGCAGCTCACAGGACAGGGCCGACTATGGCTACACCTTC.

The chain employs TRBV3-1 (or the pseudogene TRBV3-2) and TRBJ2-7; D is uncertain. The CDR3 spans 14 residues. V was clipped by 1 base and J by 3 bases, with 10 bases between them. Germline CDR1 and CDR2: LGHDT and YNNKEL (reference sequence). The CDR3 region is CASSQGQVDYEQYF. The CDR3 DNA reads as TGTGCCAGCAGCCAAGGGCAGGTGGACTACGAGCAGTACTTC.

The chain joins TRBV2 to TRBJ2-7, with 9 nucleotides matching TRBD1. Germline assignment: CDR1 SNHLY and CDR2 FYNNEI. CDR3 length: 16 amino acids. J gave up 6 bases and V 3 bases, and 12 bases lay outside the gene matches. The CDR3 DNA sequence: TGTGCCAGCAGTGATGAACAGGGGGCCCATTTCCTCGAGCAGTACTTC. Protein product: CASSDEQGAHFLEQYF.

This clone has just a few counts. The chain couples TRBV9 to TRBJ2-5; 10 bases match TRBD2. Losses at the gene ends were 0 bases for V and 5 bases for J; bases not matched to a gene: 7. This CDR3 contains 16 residues. The germline V gene encodes CDR1 SGDLS and CDR2 YYNGEE. CDR3 in amino acids: CASSVGASGGGETQYF. The CDR3 DNA sequence: TGTGCCAGCAGCGTAGGTGCTAGCGGGGGCGGGGAGACCCAGTACTTC.

The chain has TRBV24-1 and TRBJ2-3; D is ambiguous. Trimming took 5 bases from V and 2 from J, leaving 7 bases between them. The CDR3 is 13 residues long. Germline V lookup: CDR1 KGHDR, CDR2 SFDVKD. CDR3 nucleotides: TGTGCCACCAGTGGGCCACCCACAGATACGCAGTATTTT. It translates to CATSGPPTDTQYF.

This sequence joins TRBV25-1 and TRBJ2-1; D may be TRBD2 (6 bases). CDR1 and CDR2 (germline): MGHDK, SYGVNS. Trimming took off 6 bases at V and 4 bases at J, with 22 bases between the two ends. The CDR3 has 17 residues. This CDR3 reads CASSALGGELEYNEQFF. The DNA for the CDR3 is TGTGCCAGCAGCGCTCTCGGAGGGGAGCTCGAATACAATGAGCAGTTCTTC.

DNA for the CDR3: TGCGCCAGCAGCCCCTCCGTCGGGGGGGCGGGCTATGGCTACACCTTC. Its translation: CASSPSVGGAGYGYTF. The rearrangement links TRBV5-1 to TRBJ1-2; TRBD1 is a possible D gene (6 bases). V lost 4 bases to trimming and J lost 4 bases, with 20 bases between them. The germline CDR1 and CDR2 sequences are SGHRS and YFSETQ. The CDR3 is 16 amino acids.